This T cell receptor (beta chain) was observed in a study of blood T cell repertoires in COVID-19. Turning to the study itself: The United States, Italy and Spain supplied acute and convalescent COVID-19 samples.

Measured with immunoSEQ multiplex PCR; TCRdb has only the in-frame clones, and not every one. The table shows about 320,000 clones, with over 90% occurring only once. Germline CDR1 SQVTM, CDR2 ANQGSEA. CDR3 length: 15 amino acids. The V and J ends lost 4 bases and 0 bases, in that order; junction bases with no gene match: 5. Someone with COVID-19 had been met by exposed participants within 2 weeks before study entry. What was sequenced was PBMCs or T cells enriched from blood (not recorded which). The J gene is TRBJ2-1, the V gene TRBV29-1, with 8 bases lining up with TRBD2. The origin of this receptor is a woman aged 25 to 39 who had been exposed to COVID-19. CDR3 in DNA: TGCAGCGTTGTGGCCGGGGGGGGCTCCTACAATGAGCAGTTCTTC. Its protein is CSVVAGGGSYNEQFF.